This TCR beta chain was identified in a study of CD8+ T cells in alopecia areata. With V trimmed by 7 bases and J by 5 bases, 9 bases remained unmatched. CDR3 size: 13 residues. Germline V gives CDR1 SQVTM, CDR2 ANQGSEA. Extracted RNA was reverse transcribed, and the resulting cDNA served as sequencing template. Method: immunoSEQ multiplex PCR; TCRdb's copy keeps in-frame clones and lacks some. The sample consists of over 8,000 clones, approximately 61% of them appearing once. Study outcomes and limitations: Higher clonality than in normal scalp was seen in lesional scalp, especially alopecia totalis/universalis.

Individuals with alopecia areata gave both lesional scalp punch biopsies and peripheral blood for collection. As concerns this clone: Its antigen is unknown.

V is TRBV29-1 and J is TRBJ2-7; 9 positions match TRBD1. The sample comprised skin. The TCR was taken from a human donor with alopecia areata. The CDR3 spells CSGGTGTGNEQYF. DNA for the CDR3: TGCAGCGGGGGTACCGGGACAGGGAACGAGCAGTACTTC.